Detailed here is one T cell receptor (beta chain). The data derive from a study of cytomegalovirus exposure and HLA in healthy donors. Use of 60 Vbeta and 13 Jbeta primers characterized the PCR. Libraries were prepared by immunoSEQ multiplex PCR; TCRdb keeps only in-frame clonotypes and omits some of them. The table gives around 51,000 clones; the top ten clones make up over 2% of it. CDR1 is PRHDT, CDR2 FYEKMQ, per germline (reference sequence). This CDR3 contains 14 residues. V was pared by 3 bases and J by 6 bases, with 9 bases between. The clonotype comes from a woman in her forties in good health and CMV-seronegative. The rearrangement links TRBV13 to TRBJ1-6, with D perhaps TRBD1 (6 bases). The sequencing input was PBMCs. For the CDR3, the DNA is TGTGCCAGCAGCTTCCGGGACATTAATTCACCCCTCCACTTT. Protein: CASSFRDINSPLHF.